This TCR beta chain was retrieved from a study of T cell responses to AZD1222 COVID-19 vaccine. Study outcomes and limitations: Seropositive AZD1222 recipients at baseline numbered only six or seven. Vaccine-associated CD4 TCRs spanned spike, dominant at 160-218 and 743-854. Donors in the cohort were predominantly white British and more often female, and clonal diversity was possibly underestimated.

The data were produced by immunoSEQ multiplex PCR, yet TCRdb's version contains in-frame clones alone and is incomplete. This sample carries 20,000 to 25,000 clones, 82% of them seen once, and the ten largest clones take around 40%. As regards this clone: The target antigen is unknown.

The sequences come from peripheral blood, collected on day 0 of AZD1222 vaccination. This receptor was obtained from an adult in good health.

This CDR3 is CASSSVAGGPYEQFF. The CDR3 nucleotides are TGTGCCAGCAGCTCCGTGGCGGGGGGGCCCTATGAGCAGTTCTTC. This chain links TRBV7-3 with TRBJ2-1; 9 bases are shared with TRBD2. The CDR3 has 15 residues. The trim removed 4 bases at V and 8 bases at J, leaving 9 bases unmatched. The germline V gene has CDR1 SGHTA and CDR2 FQGTGA.